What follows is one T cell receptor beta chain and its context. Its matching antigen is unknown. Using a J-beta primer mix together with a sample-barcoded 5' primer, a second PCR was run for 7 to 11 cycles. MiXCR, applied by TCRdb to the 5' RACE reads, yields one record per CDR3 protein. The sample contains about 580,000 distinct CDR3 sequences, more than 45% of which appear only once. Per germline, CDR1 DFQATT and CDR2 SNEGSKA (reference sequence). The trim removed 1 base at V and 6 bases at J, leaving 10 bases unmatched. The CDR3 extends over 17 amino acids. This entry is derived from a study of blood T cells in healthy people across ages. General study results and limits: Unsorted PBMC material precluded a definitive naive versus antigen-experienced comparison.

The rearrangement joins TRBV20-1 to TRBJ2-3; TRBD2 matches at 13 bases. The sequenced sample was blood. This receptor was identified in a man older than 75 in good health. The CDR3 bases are TGCAGTGCTAGAGTCTCCCGCGGACTAGCGGGGGCTGATACGCAGTATTTT. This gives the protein CSARVSRGLAGADTQYF.